These 32 T cell receptor beta chains came from one sample sequenced in a study of PD-L1 blockade in urothelial cancer. Generated by immunoSEQ multiplex PCR, the TCRdb table keeps only in-frame clones and is missing some. The sample lists 70,000 to 100,000 clones, roughly 84% occurring once. Stated time point: pretreatment peripheral blood. Sequenced material: PBMCs, taken around atezolizumab (anti-PD-L1) treatment. The receptor set was obtained from a man between 60 and 75 years old with urothelial cancer.

The chain couples TRBV19 to TRBJ2-7; 7 nucleotides match TRBD1. The CDR3 extends over 15 amino acids. V lost 3 bases and J lost 3; bases outside the gene matches: 8. Germline CDR1 is LNHDA and CDR2 is SQIVND (reference sequence). CDR3 nucleotide sequence: TGTGCCAGTAGTATGCCCAAGACAGGGAACTACGAGCAGTACTTC. This sequence encodes CASSMPKTGNYEQYF.

The chain recombines TRBV10-1 with TRBJ2-7; TRBD1 matches at 8 bases. V lost 0 bases to trimming and J lost 5 bases; unmatched junction nucleotides: 3. The CDR3 runs to 14 residues. Germline values: CDR1 WNHNN, CDR2 SYGVQD (reference sequence). As DNA, the CDR3 is TGCGCCAGCAGTGAGTCCGGGACAGGCAACGAGCAGTACTTC. Translation: CASSESGTGNEQYF.

V is TRBV2 and J is TRBJ2-5; no clear D. The CDR3 has 14 residues. CDR1 is SNHLY and CDR2 is FYNNEI in the germline V gene. Trimming stripped 8 bases from V and 3 bases from J, with 16 bases between. DNA of the CDR3: TGTGCCAGCTGCGCCACCCTCGAAGAAGAGACCCAGTACTTC. Encoded protein: CASCATLEEETQYF.

The chain carries TRBV6-6 and TRBJ2-3, with TRBD1 as a possible D gene (6 bases). The CDR3 is 16 amino acids. Per the germline V gene, CDR1 is MNHNY and CDR2 is SVGAGI (reference sequence). With 3 bases removed from V and 0 bases from J, the gap between germline ends came to 13 bases. The CDR3 region is CASSYGLTGSTDTQYF. Here the CDR3 DNA reads TGTGCCAGCAGTTATGGGTTAACAGGGAGCACAGATACGCAGTATTTT.

The chain links TRBV7-8 to TRBJ1-4; 9 bases map to TRBD1. This CDR3 spans 16 amino acids. J lost 8 bases, V lost 1 base, and 8 bases had no gene match. Germline CDR1 reads SGHVS; CDR2 reads FQNEAQ. CDR3 nucleotide sequence: TGTGCCAGCAGCTTAGGGTACAGGGGGCGACGGGAAAAACTGTTTTTT. This codes for CASSLGYRGRREKLFF.

The chain carries TRBV7-2 and TRBJ2-7; TRBD2 matches 10 bases. The CDR3 is 17 residues long. J lost 3 bases, V lost 1 base, and 9 bases had no gene match. Looked up from germline, CDR1 is SGHTA and CDR2 is FQGNSA. The CDR3 bases are TGTGCCAGCAGCTTAGTGGTTACTAGCGGGGCCAGCTACGAGCAGTACTTC. It codes for CASSLVVTSGASYEQYF.

V gene TRBV5-4 combines with J gene TRBJ2-1; 10 nucleotides agree with TRBD1. With V trimmed by 4 bases and J by 6 bases, 13 bases remained unmatched. The CDR3 is 17 residues long. CDR1 and CDR2 from the germline V gene are SGHNT and YYREEE (reference sequence). The CDR3, as DNA: TGTGCCAGCAGCCAGGAGACCGGGACAGGGGTCCTCAATGAGCAGTTCTTC. Protein product: CASSQETGTGVLNEQFF. Combining the CDR3 with reference TRBV5-4 and TRBJ2-1 gives the whole variable domain ETGVTQSPTHLIKTRGQQVTLRCSSQSGHNTVSWYQQALGQGPQFIFQYYREEENGRGNFPPRFSGLQFPNYSSELNVNALELDDSALYLCASSQETGTGVLNEQFFGPGTRLTVL.

This chain connects TRBV6-1 to TRBJ2-3, with 8 bases aligning to TRBD1. The trim removed 4 bases at V and 2 bases at J, leaving 2 bases unmatched. Germline lookup yields CDR1 MNHNS and CDR2 SASEGT. This CDR3 has 14 amino acids. The CDR3 loop reads CASSGQGATDTQYF. The CDR3 DNA sequence: TGTGCCAGCAGTGGTCAGGGGGCCACAGATACGCAGTATTTT.

The rearrangement links TRBV28 to TRBJ1-2, with 9 positions matching TRBD1. The germline gives CDR1 MDHEN, CDR2 SYDVKM. Germline trimming cut 7 bases from V and 4 bases from J; bases unmatched to any gene: 4. The CDR3 loop spans 13 amino acids. The DNA of the CDR3 is TGTGCCAGCACCGTGGGACAGGGCTATGGCTACACCTTC. It is translated as CASTVGQGYGYTF.

The rearrangement joins TRBV7-2 to TRBJ2-1; 7 bases map to TRBD2. Trimming cost V 0 bases and J 6 bases; bases outside gene matches: 8. From germline, CDR1 is SGHTA and CDR2 FQGNSA. This CDR3 is 16 amino acids long. CDR3 protein: CASSLAGGPGGNEQFF. The CDR3 DNA reads as TGTGCCAGCAGCTTAGCGGGAGGGCCGGGAGGCAATGAGCAGTTCTTC. The variable domain in full, with the rest retrieved from reference TRBV7-2 and TRBJ2-1, is GAGVSQSPSNKVTEKGKDVELRCDPISGHTALYWYRQSLGQGLEFLIYFQGNSAPDKSGLPSDRFSAERTGGSVSTLTIQRTQQEDSAVYLCASSLAGGPGGNEQFFGPGTRLTVL.

V gene TRBV2 combines with J gene TRBJ2-3, with 7 bases aligning to TRBD2. Germline CDR1 SNHLY, CDR2 FYNNEI. The CDR3 consists of 13 residues. V lost 8 bases to trimming and J lost 0 bases; unmatched junction nucleotides: 2. CDR3 amino acids: CASCGGSTDTQYF. The CDR3 DNA follows: TGTGCCAGCTGCGGGGGTAGCACAGATACGCAGTATTTT.

The genes are TRBV19 and TRBJ1-2; the D is unclear. This CDR3 has 15 residues. V lost 4 bases to trimming and J lost 4 bases, with 16 bases between them. Per germline, CDR1 LNHDA and CDR2 SQIVND (reference sequence). The CDR3 DNA reads TGTGCCAGTAGTACTGGCTGGGGAGGAGTCTATGGCTACACCTTC. As protein: CASSTGWGGVYGYTF.

V gene TRBV14 combines with J gene TRBJ2-5; D not certain. The CDR3 is made up of 11 amino acids. The germline V gene encodes CDR1 SGHDN and CDR2 FVKESK. V was trimmed by 3 bases and J by 4 bases, leaving 3 bases between them. The CDR3 DNA follows: TGTGCCAGCAGCCACCTAGAGACCCAGTACTTC. Protein: CASSHLETQYF. Full variable domain (outside the CDR3, taken from reference TRBV14 and TRBJ2-5): EAGVTQFPSHSVIEKGQTVTLRCDPISGHDNLYWYRRVMGKEIKFLLHFVKESKQDESGMPNNRFLAERTGGTYSTLKVQPAELEDSGVYFCASSHLETQYFGPGTRLLVL.

V gene TRBV5-1 combines with J gene TRBJ1-2, with D maybe TRBD1 (6 bases). CDR3 length equals 14 residues. CDR1 and CDR2 from the germline V gene are SGHRS and YFSETQ. V lost 1 base to trimming and J lost 4 bases, with 11 bases between them. The CDR3 bases are TGCGCCAGCAGCTTGAGCCCGGACAGCTATGGCTACACCTTC. This encodes CASSLSPDSYGYTF.

The rearrangement uses TRBV5-1 and TRBJ2-2; tentative D call: TRBD1 (5 bases). V gave up 9 bases and J gave up 2 bases, with 14 bases separating them. From germline, CDR1 is SGHRS and CDR2 YFSETQ. The CDR3 sequence is 14 residues long. CDR3 DNA sequence: TGCGCCACAAACCAGGGATTCAACACCGGGGAGCTGTTTTTT. Translating gives CATNQGFNTGELFF.

The rearrangement uses TRBV6-5 and TRBJ1-1, with a weak D call TRBD1 (5 bases). Trimming shortened V by 2 bases and J by 2 bases, and 12 bases separated the two germline ends. The CDR3 runs to 15 residues. Germline V gene data show CDR1 as MNHEY and CDR2 as SVGAGI. In nucleotides, the CDR3 is TGTGCCAGCAGTTACGGGTCAGGGATAAACACTGAAGCTTTCTTT. The encoded protein is CASSYGSGINTEAFF.

The rearrangement links TRBV9 to TRBJ2-2; 8 positions match TRBD2. The germline V gene has CDR1 SGDLS and CDR2 YYNGEE. J lost 6 bases, V lost 0 bases, and 10 bases had no gene match. The CDR3 consists of 17 residues. The CDR3 loop is CASSVELSGRVPGELFF. For the CDR3, the DNA is TGTGCCAGCAGCGTAGAGCTAAGCGGGAGAGTCCCCGGGGAGCTGTTTTTT.

The V gene is TRBV11-2, the J gene TRBJ2-1; no reliable D call. The CDR3 is 12 residues long. In germline, CDR1 is SGHAT, CDR2 FQNNGV. Trimming pared 3 bases from V and 8 bases from J, leaving 8 bases between. CDR3 sequence reads: CASSFVDYEQFF. The DNA of the CDR3 is TGTGCCAGCAGCTTTGTAGATTATGAGCAGTTCTTC.

DNA for the CDR3: TGTGCCAGCAGTGCGGGCGGGACAGGGAACACCGGGGAGCTGTTTTTT. This translates into CASSAGGTGNTGELFF. V usage is TRBV2 and J usage is TRBJ2-2; 8 nucleotides agree with TRBD1. Unmatched junction bases numbered 5, after V lost 4 bases and J lost 1 base. Germline lookup yields CDR1 SNHLY and CDR2 FYNNEI. The CDR3 consists of 16 residues. Drawing the rest from reference TRBV2 and TRBJ2-2, the complete variable domain is EPEVTQTPSHQVTQMGQEVILRCVPISNHLYFYWYRQILGQKVEFLVSFYNNEISEKSEIFDDQFSVERPDGSNFTLKIRSTKLEDSAMYFCASSAGGTGNTGELFFGEGSRLTVL.

The chain is built from TRBV2 and TRBJ1-2; D ambiguous. Germline V gene lookup returns CDR1 SNHLY and CDR2 FYNNEI. The CDR3 is 12 amino acids. Trimming shortened V by 3 bases and J by 5 bases, and 7 bases separated the two germline ends. The CDR3 reads CASSESRYGYTF. As DNA, the CDR3 is TGTGCCAGCAGTGAGTCTAGATATGGCTACACCTTC.

This chain connects TRBV11-2 to TRBJ1-1; 7 bases match TRBD1. Germline CDR1 is SGHAT and CDR2 is FQNNGV. The CDR3 has 15 residues. J was trimmed by 4 bases and V by 4 bases; bases with no gene match: 9. CDR3 region: CASSSPLAGGTEAFF. In DNA, the CDR3 is TGTGCCAGCAGCTCCCCCTTAGCAGGGGGCACTGAAGCTTTCTTT.

The chain links TRBV19 to TRBJ2-5; possible D gene TRBD1, 5 bases. Germline lookup yields CDR1 LNHDA and CDR2 SQIVND (reference sequence). This CDR3 contains 10 residues. Trimming cost V 9 bases and J 5 bases, with 7 bases left between them. The CDR3 spells CASSGETQYF. CDR3 sequence (DNA): TGTGCCAGCTCAGGGGAGACCCAGTACTTC.

The genes are TRBV28 and TRBJ2-3, with D perhaps TRBD1 (6 bases). The CDR3 consists of 16 residues. V was pared by 6 bases and J by 3 bases, with 19 bases between. Germline CDR1 is MDHEN and CDR2 is SYDVKM. CDR3 DNA: TGTGCCAGCAGCCTTGGGACAAATTGGGGTACAGATACGCAGTATTTT. Translated, it gives CASSLGTNWGTDTQYF.

CDR3 in DNA: TGTGCCAGCAGTTTGTACAGTTCTAGCACAGATACGCAGTATTTT. The encoded protein is CASSLYSSSTDTQYF. The chain combines TRBV27 with TRBJ2-3; D is unresolved. This CDR3 has 15 residues. V was pared by 3 bases and J by 0 bases, with 10 bases between. Germline CDR1 reads MNHEY; CDR2 reads SMNVEV (reference sequence).

The chain couples TRBV6-5 to TRBJ2-6; D ambiguous. V was clipped by 2 bases and J by 0 bases, with 5 bases between them. This CDR3 has 15 amino acids. CDR1 and CDR2 (germline): MNHEY, SVGAGI. The DNA for the CDR3 is TGTGCCAGCAGTTACAGGAGCTCTGGGGCCAACGTCCTGACTTTC. This encodes CASSYRSSGANVLTF.

The CDR3 here is CASSPGQGTNQPQHF. CDR3 nucleotides: TGTGCCAGCAGCCCGGGACAGGGTACCAATCAGCCCCAGCATTTT. This sequence joins TRBV6-1 and TRBJ1-5; 9 positions match TRBD1. V lost 6 bases, J lost 3 bases, and 6 bases stayed unmatched. Germline V gene lookup returns CDR1 MNHNS and CDR2 SASEGT. The CDR3 length is 15 residues.

CDR3 sequence (DNA): TGTGCTAGTGGTTTCAGACTAGCGGGGATGAATGAGCAGTTCTTC. Its translation is CASGFRLAGMNEQFF. The chain carries TRBV12-5 and TRBJ2-1; 11 nucleotides line up with TRBD2. This CDR3 spans 15 amino acids. Germline assignment: CDR1 LGHNT and CDR2 FRNRAP. The V gene end was trimmed by 3 bases and the J gene end by 7 bases; junction bases not matched to a gene: 5.

The genes are TRBV25-1 and TRBJ2-5; D is unclear. V was pared by 3 bases and J by 5 bases, with 10 bases between. Looked up from germline, CDR1 is MGHDK and CDR2 is SYGVNS. This CDR3 region has 13 residues. Here the CDR3 DNA reads TGTGCCAGCAGTGACTCCGGTGTGGAGACCCAGTACTTC. It translates to CASSDSGVETQYF.

The chain links TRBV19 to TRBJ2-3, with TRBD1 matching 10 bases. Trimming at V came to 8 bases and at J to 5 bases, leaving 13 bases not matched to a gene. The germline V gene encodes CDR1 LNHDA and CDR2 SQIVND (reference sequence). The CDR3 length is 16 residues. CDR3 residues: CASSFSGTGAQDTQYF. For the CDR3, the DNA is TGTGCCAGTTCCTTCTCCGGGACAGGGGCGCAAGATACGCAGTATTTT.

The rearrangement joins TRBV7-7 to TRBJ2-5; no clear D gene. The CDR3 extends over 14 amino acids. The V end was cut by 1 base, the J end by 5 bases, with 11 bases between. Germline V CDR1 and CDR2: SSHAT, FNYEAQ (reference sequence). CDR3 DNA sequence: TGTGCCAGCAGCTTAGGGGCCGGTGGGGAGACCCAGTACTTC. As protein: CASSLGAGGETQYF.

The rearrangement joins TRBV6-5 to TRBJ2-7, with a possible D match to TRBD1 (5 bases). V was shortened by 2 bases and J by 4 bases, with 12 bases between the two germline ends. Germline CDR1 MNHEY, CDR2 SVGAGI. The CDR3 covers 14 residues. DNA of the CDR3: TGTGCCAGCAGTTACCAGGGTCTCTCGTACGAGCAGTACTTC. This codes for CASSYQGLSYEQYF.

The chain carries TRBV4-1 and TRBJ1-1; D unclear. There are 16 residues in the CDR3. Germline CDR1 reads MGHRA; CDR2 reads YSYEKL. V dropped 3 bases and J dropped 1 base, with 15 bases sitting between them. The CDR3 DNA sequence: TGCGCCAGCAGCCAGTCCAGGTGGGAGGCGAACACTGAAGCTTTCTTT. This translates into CASSQSRWEANTEAFF.